One sample yielded the 16 T cell receptor beta chains listed below, sequenced in a study. TCRdb re-analysed the RT-PCR reads in MiXCR, keeping a single row per CDR3 protein. Of about 680,000 distinct CDR3 sequences listed, 11% to 15% are singletons. The specimen was memory CD4+ T cells from blood. These TCRs come from a female donor in good health, serving as a healthy control.

The CDR3 sequence: CAISESGSGANVLTF. Written as DNA, the CDR3 is TGTGCCATCAGTGAGTCGGGGTCTGGGGCCAACGTCCTGACTTTC. The V and J genes are TRBV10-3 and TRBJ2-6, with D unclear. V lost 0 bases and J lost 1, with 4 bases in between. Germline lookup yields CDR1 ENHRY and CDR2 SYGVKD. CDR3 length: 15 residues.

The rearrangement joins TRBV7-9 to TRBJ2-7; possibly TRBD1 for D (6 bases). The V end lost 3 bases, the J end lost 3 bases, and 21 bases lay between the germline ends. CDR1 and CDR2 from the germline V gene are SEHNR and FQNEAQ (reference sequence). The CDR3 runs 17 residues. The CDR3 DNA reads as TGTGCCAGCAGCTTTATTGGCCAGCCAGGGGCGGGCTACGAGCAGTACTTC. Residues: CASSFIGQPGAGYEQYF.

This chain links TRBV5-4 with TRBJ2-5; TRBD1 agrees at 7 bases. This CDR3 is built from 14 residues. Germline CDR1 is SGHNT and CDR2 is YYREEE (reference sequence). V trimming: 3 bases; J trimming: 2 bases; junction bases outside the gene matches: 4. CDR3 sequence: CASSSGQRQETQYF. As DNA, the CDR3 is TGTGCCAGCAGCTCGGGACAGAGACAAGAGACCCAGTACTTC.

This clonotype appeared a few times. The chain carries TRBV20-1 and TRBJ1-2; 10 bases line up with TRBD1. CDR1 and CDR2 from the germline V gene are DFQATT and SNEGSKA (reference sequence). This CDR3 is built from 13 residues. Unmatched junction bases numbered 8, after V lost 6 bases and J lost 7 bases. The CDR3 is CSAPGQGYRGYTF. The CDR3 DNA follows: TGCAGTGCACCGGGACAGGGGTATCGTGGCTACACCTTC.

The chain recombines TRBV5-1 with TRBJ1-6, with TRBD1 matching over 11 bases. The CDR3 has 16 residues. Germline CDR1 is SGHRS and CDR2 is YFSETQ. V gave up 1 base and J gave up 7 bases; unmatched junction bases: 4. In nucleotides, the CDR3 is TGCGCCAGCAGCTTGTTGGGACAGGGGGGAAATTCACCCCTCCACTTT. It is translated as CASSLLGQGGNSPLHF.

There are a few counts of this clonotype. The chain uses TRBV12-3 or TRBV12-4 and TRBJ1-2, with D possibly matching TRBD1 (6 bases). The CDR3 consists of 14 residues. The V end lost 7 bases, the J end lost 8 bases, and 20 bases lay between the germline ends. Here the CDR3 reads CASTLTGGAFGYTF. In DNA form, the CDR3 reads TGTGCCAGCACCCTCACGGGGGGCGCGTTCGGCTACACCTTC.

This clonotype has just a few counts. The chain has TRBV30 and TRBJ1-6, with D possibly matching TRBD1 (5 bases). The CDR3 runs 13 residues. Germline values: CDR1 GTSNPN, CDR2 SVGIG (reference sequence). V was pared by 2 bases and J by 13 bases, with 15 bases between. The DNA of the CDR3 is TGTGCCTGGAGTCTCAATCAGGGAGTCCCCCTCCACTTT. It encodes CAWSLNQGVPLHF.

CDR3 amino acids: CASSSLLGELFF. In nucleotides, the CDR3 is TGTGCCAGCAGCAGTTTGCTCGGGGAGCTGTTTTTT. The chain recombines TRBV7-2 with TRBJ2-2; no clear D gene. The CDR3 is made up of 12 amino acids. Germline loops: CDR1 SGHTA, CDR2 FQGNSA. The V end was cut by 5 bases, the J end by 7 bases, with 8 bases between.

The chain links TRBV5-1 to TRBJ2-1; 7 nucleotides line up with TRBD2. Germline loops: CDR1 SGHRS, CDR2 YFSETQ. The ends lost 0 bases at V and 10 bases at J; junction bases unmatched: 7. The CDR3 has 14 amino acids. For the CDR3, the DNA is TGCGCCAGCAGCTTGGCAGGGCGGGAGAAAGAGCAGTTCTTC. Translation gives CASSLAGREKEQFF.

This clonotype was seen a handful of times. V is TRBV15 and J is TRBJ2-7; 9 nucleotides line up with TRBD1. Germline V gene lookup returns CDR1 LNHNV and CDR2 YYDKDF (reference sequence). The J segment lost 5 bases and the V segment lost 2 bases, leaving 7 bases of the junction unmatched. The CDR3 is made up of 15 amino acids. CDR3 bases: TGTGCCACCAGCAGATCGAGGACAGGGGTCCACGAGCAGTACTTC. The encoded protein is CATSRSRTGVHEQYF.

The chain is built from TRBV5-1 and TRBJ2-7, with a tentative D call TRBD1 (6 bases). This CDR3 is built from 15 residues. V was trimmed by 4 bases and J by 2 bases, leaving 16 bases between them. CDR1 SGHRS and CDR2 YFSETQ come from the germline V gene. As DNA, the CDR3 is TGCGCCAGCAGCCGGGACGGCAGGACAGCCTACGAGCAGTACTTC. It translates to CASSRDGRTAYEQYF.

J is TRBJ1-2 and V is TRBV6-2 or TRBV6-3; D not resolved. CDR3 length equals 15 residues. Germline V CDR1 and CDR2: MNHEY, SVGEGT. Trimming stripped 5 bases from V and 7 bases from J, with 20 bases between. CDR3 residues: CASSRGPLLRAGYTF. The CDR3 DNA reads as TGTGCCAGCAGTCGTGGACCCCTCCTCCGGGCTGGCTACACCTTC.

J is TRBJ1-1 and V is TRBV5-1; 10 nucleotides align to TRBD1. The CDR3 runs 14 residues. The trim removed 5 bases at V and 4 bases at J, leaving 5 bases unmatched. Looked up from germline, CDR1 is SGHRS and CDR2 is YFSETQ. The CDR3 is CASRSTGGGTEAFF. Here the CDR3 DNA reads TGCGCCAGCAGATCGACAGGGGGCGGCACTGAAGCTTTCTTT.

Many counts were recorded for this clonotype. The CDR3 is CAISWDRGTDTQYF. The CDR3 bases are TGTGCCATCAGCTGGGACAGGGGAACAGATACGCAGTATTTT. V and J are TRBV10-3 and TRBJ2-3; 10 bases fit TRBD1. The junction had 3 bases not matched to a gene; V was cut back by 6 bases and J by 3 bases. From germline, CDR1 is ENHRY and CDR2 SYGVKD. This CDR3 is 14 amino acids long.

The chain links TRBV5-4 to TRBJ2-7, with 7 bases lining up with TRBD2. Losses at the gene ends were 4 bases for V and 7 bases for J; bases not matched to a gene: 8. Germline V lookup: CDR1 SGHNT, CDR2 YYREEE (reference sequence). The CDR3 sequence is 13 residues long. CDR3 sequence reads: CASSMDRGGEQYF. The CDR3, as DNA: TGTGCCAGCAGCATGGACCGCGGGGGTGAGCAGTACTTC.

This clonotype was seen only a few times. This chain links TRBV5-1 with TRBJ2-5; D not certain. Looked up from germline, CDR1 is SGHRS and CDR2 is YFSETQ. CDR3 size: 13 residues. Trimming took off 1 base at V and 1 base at J, with 5 bases between the two ends. The CDR3: CASSLPPQETQYF. CDR3 nucleotide sequence: TGCGCCAGCAGCTTGCCCCCCCAAGAGACCCAGTACTTC.